Listed here is a single T cell receptor (beta chain). Its antigen is not identified. Clinical Activity Scores of at least 3, NOSPECS grades of at least 4 and durations under 3 months characterized ophthalmopathy patients. The source of the PBMCs was over 8.5 ml of fresh peripheral blood. The J segment lost 3 bases and the V segment lost 7 bases, leaving 10 bases of the junction unmatched. The germline gives CDR1 MRHNA, CDR2 SNTAGT. This CDR3 has 16 residues. The data are from a study of T cells in Graves' hyperthyroidism and ophthalmopathy. The study's findings and limits: A 13 V-J signature model discriminated ophthalmopathy versus stable hyperthyroidism. The model predicted ophthalmopathy a median approximately seven months before onset.

RNA transcripts were the template for amplifying TCR beta CDR3 regions. HTBI primers were employed in a first-round RT-PCR of the TCR CDR3. In TCRdb, the multiplex PCR reads were re-called with MiXCR into one record per CDR3 protein. The table has fewer than 500,000 distinct CDR3 sequences, about 14% seen once. V usage is TRBV6-4 and J usage is TRBJ1-4, with 8 bases matching TRBD1. Sequencing was carried out using blood. This sequence originates from a woman aged 25 to 39 with Graves' ophthalmopathy. The CDR3 is CASKYQGARANEKLFF. The CDR3, as DNA: TGTGCCAGCAAATACCAGGGGGCTCGGGCTAATGAAAAACTGTTTTTT.